This entry concerns a single TCR beta chain. The authors' processing: Reference gene primer amplification gave estimated nucleated cell counts. The table came from immunoSEQ multiplex PCR; TCRdb's copy has only in-frame clones and leaves some out. V, J and clone size were drawn from that table, and D and trimming were deduced from the DNA. The data hold a few hundred thousand clones, with about 86% observed a single time. This sample is drawn from a study of blood T cell repertoires in COVID-19. Across the whole study: Samples taken during acute and convalescent COVID-19 were collected in the United States, Italy and Spain.

With 0 bases clipped from V and 5 bases from J, the junction kept 8 bases outside the gene matches. CDR1 MNHEY and CDR2 SVGEGT come from the germline V gene. This CDR3 is 17 amino acids long. The chain has TRBV6-2 or TRBV6-3 and TRBJ2-2, with TRBD2 matching 8 bases. Sequenced material: peripheral blood. This TCR was recovered from a woman between 45 and 60 years old with acute or convalescent COVID-19. CDR3 DNA: TGTGCCAGCAGTTACTCGTCGGTAGCGGGACTAACCGGGGAGCTGTTTTTT. This sequence encodes CASSYSSVAGLTGELFF.